This is a list of T cell receptor beta chains from one sample in a study of OX40 agonist ivuxolimab in advanced cancers. Sequencing used immunoSEQ multiplex PCR; TCRdb keeps in-frame clones, though not all of them. Among approximately 20,000 clones listed, around 87% were seen once. The specimen comprised CD4+ or CD8+ T cells sorted from blood, sampled in a trial of the OX40 agonist ivuxolimab. The receptors come from an adult with an advanced solid tumor such as melanoma, head and neck, liver or kidney cancer. CDR3s include the opening cysteine and the closing phenylalanine or tryptophan. The size of a clone is reported for some rows only, either as once, few or many, or as a class for expanded clones.

J gene | clone size | V gene | CDR3 protein
TRBJ1-6 | - | TRBV10-3 | CAISESGVAAPLHF
TRBJ2-5 | - | TRBV7-9 | CASSLLGGTQYF
TRBJ1-5 | - | TRBV27 | CASSLSVQRGNQPQHF
TRBJ2-3 | few | TRBV5-1 | CASSAGGNTDTQYF
TRBJ1-2 | once | TRBV13 | CASSTSLQGGHYGYTF
TRBJ2-7 | - | TRBV19 | CASSDRAAYEQYF
TRBJ1-3 | - | TRBV9 | CASSPPTGEINTIYF
TRBJ2-4 | - | TRBV7-8 | CASSLASRDKNIQYF
TRBJ1-6 | - | TRBV27 | CASKIAGSPLHF
TRBJ1-4 | few | TRBV15 | CATSGLRDTNEKLFF
TRBJ1-1 | once | TRBV28 | CASSFSEGVGTEAFF
TRBJ1-1 | - | TRBV19 | CASRPGKGRSTEAFF
TRBJ1-2 | - | TRBV4-3 | CASSQDWSNGYTF
TRBJ2-7 | - | TRBV13 | CASSDGASRVNKQYF
TRBJ1-5 | - | TRBV13 | CASSLGQGIQPQHF
TRBJ2-1 | - | TRBV7-6 | CASSWTLDRTSNEQFF
TRBJ2-1 | - | TRBV6-1 | CASSEVGTVNEQFF
TRBJ1-2 | - | TRBV9 | CASSPGTEIYGYTF
TRBJ1-5 | - | TRBV5-6 | CASSRRGSSMSQPQHF
TRBJ1-2 | - | TRBV19 | CASSIVPIGNYGYTF
TRBJ1-6 | - | TRBV7-2 | CASSLVNRGLKSPLHF
TRBJ2-7 | - | TRBV7-3 | CASSSGMGNEQYF
TRBJ2-1 | - | TRBV7-9 | CASSSGASSYNEQFF
TRBJ2-5 | - | TRBV27 | CASSLGAGTSEETQYF
TRBJ1-2 | - | TRBV7-3 | CASSPASQDNHGYTF
TRBJ2-7 | - | TRBV27 | CASSLTFSQIVAYEQYF
TRBJ2-7 | - | TRBV6-5 | CASSYGPGVKYEQYF
TRBJ1-2 | - | TRBV7-9 | CATRIDRVSHFGGYTF